This T cell receptor (beta chain) was sequenced during a study of radiation and T cells in renal cell carcinoma. Study in general: Nephrectomy followed 15 Gy stereotactic body radiation by 4 weeks.

Measured with immunoSEQ multiplex PCR; TCRdb has only the in-frame clones, and not every one. The data show roughly 150,000 clones, approximately 90% seen once. Remarks on this clone: Its specificity is unknown.

Overall study results and limits: Top tumor clonotypes rose in blood 2 weeks post-radiation, then contracted.

Trimming removed 9 bases at V and 10 bases at J, with 19 bases between. Germline CDR1 and CDR2: SGHTA and FQGNSA. This CDR3 spans 14 amino acids. The time point is: blood 2 weeks post-SBRT. Treatment denoted: 15 Gy SBRT to primary tumor, nephrectomy 4 weeks later. The V call is TRBV7-2, the J call TRBJ1-6; tentative D call: TRBD1 (5 bases). The sample consisted of blood, taken from a patient whose treatment included radiotherapy and nephrectomy. The clonotype comes from a woman aged 45 to 65 with renal cell carcinoma. The CDR3, as DNA: TGTGCCAGTAGCACCCCTGGGGGGAGATCACCCCTCCACTTT. Translated: CASSTPGGRSPLHF.